These 25 T cell receptor beta chains were sequenced from one sample in a study of blood T cells in healthy people across ages. Through a sample-barcoded 5' primer and a J-beta primer mix, a second PCR was run for roughly 6 to 11 cycles. TCRdb fed the 5' RACE reads into MiXCR, producing one record per CDR3 protein. The table includes roughly 1,300,000 distinct CDR3 sequences, approximately 59% detected once. What was sequenced was blood. The receptors were sampled from a young man in good health.

The chain has TRBV7-9 and TRBJ1-2; D is ambiguous. The CDR3 runs to 14 residues. Germline CDR1 SEHNR, CDR2 FQNEAQ (reference sequence). Trimming removed 5 bases at V and 2 bases at J, with 12 bases between. The CDR3, as DNA: TGTGCCAGCAGCGCTAGCAGGATCAACTATGGCTACACCTTC. Translation gives CASSASRINYGYTF.

V is TRBV11-2 and J is TRBJ2-2, with TRBD2 identical over 7 bases. Per the germline V gene, CDR1 is SGHAT and CDR2 is FQNNGV. Losses at the gene ends were 0 bases for V and 4 bases for J; bases not matched to a gene: 5. The CDR3 loop spans 16 amino acids. CDR3 coding DNA: TGTGCCAGCAGCTTAGATGTGGTAGCGGGCACCGGGGAGCTGTTTTTT. Translating it yields CASSLDVVAGTGELFF.

V is TRBV10-3 and J is TRBJ2-1; D assignment may be TRBD1 or TRBD2 (6 bases each). Germline lookup yields CDR1 ENHRY and CDR2 SYGVKD. V was trimmed by 0 bases and J by 6 bases, leaving 15 bases between them. The CDR3 contains 16 residues. The CDR3 protein is CAISESQGGTCNEQFF. The DNA of the CDR3 is TGTGCCATCAGTGAGTCGCAAGGGGGGACCTGCAATGAGCAGTTCTTC.

On this clonotype itself: The junction differs from germline at one of its ends, possibly a read error. The chain carries TRBV4-3 and TRBJ2-1, with a weak D call TRBD1 (6 bases). The CDR3 sequence is 15 residues long. Germline assignment: CDR1 LGHNA and CDR2 YSLEER. CDR3 region: CASSQVGHVYNERFF. The CDR3 DNA sequence: TGCGCCAGCAGCCAAGTGGGACACGTTTACAATGAGCGGTTCTTC.

A remark on this clonotype: A much larger clone differs from this one at a single base, so this may be a read error. CDR3 nucleotides: TGTGCCAGCGGACTGAGTAATTCACCCCCCCACTTT. It specifies CASGLSNSPPHF. This chain links TRBV7-2 with TRBJ1-6; no clear D. CDR1 is SGHTA and CDR2 is FQGNSA in the germline V gene. The CDR3 consists of 12 residues.

The chain joins TRBV10-1 to TRBJ1-1; no clear D. The germline V and J ends were trimmed by 0 bases and 4 bases, with 6 bases remaining between them. The CDR3 sequence is 13 residues long. Germline V lookup: CDR1 WNHNN, CDR2 SYGVQD (reference sequence). CDR3 in DNA: TGCGCCAGCAGTGAGTCATTGGGCACTGAAGCTTTCTTT. Amino acids: CASSESLGTEAFF.

The J gene is TRBJ1-2, the V gene TRBV20-1; D perhaps matches TRBD1 (6 bases). The germline V gene encodes CDR1 DFQATT and CDR2 SNEGSKA (reference sequence). The CDR3 runs to 15 residues. V was pared by 6 bases and J by 4 bases, with 21 bases between. CDR3 loop: CSANRGQSNGYGYTF. CDR3 DNA sequence: TGCAGTGCCAACAGAGGACAGAGCAATGGCTATGGCTACACCTTC.

The gene calls are TRBV5-5 and TRBJ2-3; TRBD1 is a possible D gene (7 bases). The CDR3 length is 12 residues. Germline V gene data show CDR1 as SGHKS and CDR2 as YYEKEE (reference sequence). V was shortened by 3 bases and J by 8 bases, with 10 bases between the two germline ends. The CDR3 reads CASSSQGGTQYF. CDR3 in DNA: TGTGCCAGCAGCTCCCAGGGGGGTACGCAGTATTTT. Supplemented by reference TRBV5-5 and TRBJ2-3, the full variable domain reads DAGVTQSPTHLIKTRGQQVTLRCSPISGHKSVSWYQQVLGQGPQFIFQYYEKEERGRGNFPDRFSARQFPNYSSELNVNALLLGDSALYLCASSSQGGTQYFGPGTRLTVL.

V is TRBV5-1 and J is TRBJ1-1; 7 bases match TRBD1. Germline lookup yields CDR1 SGHRS and CDR2 YFSETQ. The CDR3 covers 16 residues. V dropped 0 bases and J dropped 2; count of bases not matched to a gene: 7. The CDR3 is CASSLGMTGTNTEAFF. The CDR3 DNA is TGCGCCAGCAGCTTGGGGATGACAGGGACTAACACTGAAGCTTTCTTT.

This chain links TRBV13 with TRBJ2-2; TRBD1 aligns across 11 bases. The V gene's germline CDR1 is PRHDT and CDR2 FYEKMQ (reference sequence). With 5 bases clipped from V and 5 bases from J, the junction kept 10 bases outside the gene matches. The CDR3 consists of 17 residues. The DNA of the CDR3 is TGTGCCAGCAGCACATGGACAGGGGGCGCACGTACCGGGGAGCTGTTTTTT. It yields the protein CASSTWTGGARTGELFF.

V and J are TRBV7-9 and TRBJ2-3; D not resolved. Germline CDR1 is SEHNR and CDR2 is FQNEAQ (reference sequence). The CDR3 sequence is 14 residues long. With 4 bases removed from V and 0 bases from J, the gap between germline ends came to 8 bases. The CDR3 DNA reads TGTGCCAGCAGCTATACGACTAGCACAGATACGCAGTATTTT. The encoded protein is CASSYTTSTDTQYF. Combining the CDR3 with reference TRBV7-9 and TRBJ2-3 gives the whole variable domain DTGVSQNPRHKITKRGQNVTFRCDPISEHNRLYWYRQTLGQGPEFLTYFQNEAQLEKSRLLSDRFSAERPKGSFSTLEIQRTEQGDSAMYLCASSYTTSTDTQYFGPGTRLTVL.

This clonotype came up once. The chain has TRBV25-1 and TRBJ2-7, with 8 bases that match TRBD2. The J call may be faulty, since TRBJ2-5 better matches the DNA end. Germline V gives CDR1 MGHDK, CDR2 SYGVNS. The CDR3 has 14 residues. CDR3 coding DNA: TGTGCCAGCAGTTCCGGGACTAGGACTGGGACCCAGTACTTC. This encodes CASSSGTRTGTQYF.

A few counts support this clonotype. The rearrangement links TRBV7-2 to TRBJ2-3; D is possibly TRBD2 (7 bases). The ends were cut back, 5 bases at V and 14 bases at J, with 17 bases in the middle. The CDR3 covers 12 residues. Germline CDR1 is SGHTA and CDR2 is FQGNSA. This CDR3 reads CASSLPGGALYF. Written as DNA, the CDR3 is TGTGCCAGCAGCCTCCCGGGGGGCGCCTTGTATTTT.

The chain links TRBV10-3 to TRBJ2-7; D possibly corresponds to TRBD1 (6 bases). The V and J ends lost 6 bases and 4 bases respectively, with 13 bases between them. Germline V gives CDR1 ENHRY, CDR2 SYGVKD. The CDR3 extends over 13 amino acids. In DNA form, the CDR3 reads TGTGCCATCAGCCTCTACCAGGGGTACGAGCAGTACTTC. Protein: CAISLYQGYEQYF.

This chain uses TRBV14 with TRBJ2-7, with a possible D match to TRBD2 (5 bases). Trimming removed 5 bases at V and 2 bases at J, with 13 bases between. The CDR3 is 14 amino acids. Germline assignment: CDR1 SGHDN and CDR2 FVKESK. The CDR3 is CASSFGMGAYEQYF. For the CDR3, the DNA is TGTGCCAGCAGCTTCGGTATGGGAGCCTACGAGCAGTACTTC.

The V and J genes are TRBV21-1 and TRBJ1-1; whether TRBD1, the table's D call, matches the DNA was not checked. TRBV21-1 is given as a pseudogene. The CDR3 is 15 amino acids. The CDR3: CASSTETGVYTEAFF. CDR3 nucleotides: TGTGCCAGCAGCACCGAGACAGGGGTCTACACTGAAGCTTTCTTT.

CDR3 loop: CASSYKRTSGTGYQETQYF. The DNA of the CDR3 is TGTGCCAGCAGTTACAAAAGGACTAGCGGGACGGGGTACCAAGAGACCCAGTACTTC. V gene TRBV6-5 combines with J gene TRBJ2-5; 12 bases line up with TRBD2. CDR3 length: 19 residues. CDR1 and CDR2 (germline): MNHEY, SVGAGI. The V gene end was trimmed by 2 bases and the J gene end by 0 bases; junction bases not matched to a gene: 10.

A few counts support this clonotype. The V call is TRBV7-9, the J call TRBJ2-1; perhaps TRBD1 as D (6 bases). In germline, CDR1 is SEHNR, CDR2 FQNEAQ (reference sequence). The CDR3 is 16 amino acids. V gave up 1 base and J gave up 8 bases, with 18 bases separating them. The CDR3 DNA sequence: TGTGCCAGCAGCTTAGTCTATCGGACAGCCGTCTATGAGCAGTTCTTC. As protein: CASSLVYRTAVYEQFF. Complete variable domain (other parts from reference TRBV7-9 and TRBJ2-1): DTGVSQNPRHKITKRGQNVTFRCDPISEHNRLYWYRQTLGQGPEFLTYFQNEAQLEKSRLLSDRFSAERPKGSFSTLEIQRTEQGDSAMYLCASSLVYRTAVYEQFFGPGTRLTVL.

The chain is built from TRBV27 and TRBJ1-5; possible D gene TRBD1, 5 bases. Trimming pared 3 bases from V and 3 bases from J, leaving 9 bases between. Germline values: CDR1 MNHEY, CDR2 SMNVEV (reference sequence). This CDR3 has 14 residues. The CDR3 DNA follows: TGTGCCAGCAGTTTGGGGCTGACCAATCAGCCCCAGCATTTT. Translating it yields CASSLGLTNQPQHF.

The chain is built from TRBV4-1 and TRBJ2-3; no clear D. Trimming took off 3 bases at V and 4 bases at J, with 14 bases between the two ends. The V gene's germline CDR1 is MGHRA and CDR2 YSYEKL. There are 15 residues in the CDR3. CDR3 nucleotide sequence: TGCGCCAGCAGCCAGGTCCGAGGCTTCGCAGATACGCAGTATTTT. Residues: CASSQVRGFADTQYF.

This chain joins TRBV20-1 and TRBJ1-5; unclear D gene. Trimming took 6 bases from V and 10 from J, leaving 19 bases between them. The CDR3 length is 13 residues. Per the germline V gene, CDR1 is DFQATT and CDR2 is SNEGSKA (reference sequence). The DNA for the CDR3 is TGCAGTGCCAAGCGAACATCATCTTCACCCCAGCATTTT. Protein: CSAKRTSSSPQHF.

The V call is TRBV12-3 or TRBV12-4, the J call TRBJ1-5; D gene uncertain. With 1 base removed from V and 7 bases from J, the gap between germline ends came to 11 bases. This CDR3 is 14 amino acids long. CDR3 loop: CASSLEGETQPQHF. In DNA form, the CDR3 reads TGTGCCAGCAGTTTAGAAGGAGAAACACAGCCCCAGCATTTT.

This sequence joins TRBV6-1 and TRBJ2-7, with D tentatively TRBD2 (7 bases). V was cut by 2 bases and J by 4 bases, with 24 bases left in between. CDR1 and CDR2 from the germline V gene are MNHNS and SASEGT. The CDR3 covers 18 residues. DNA of the CDR3: TGTGCCAGCAGTGAAATCTCCGACTACCGACGGGGGGCTTACGAGCAGTACTTC. Translating gives CASSEISDYRRGAYEQYF.

V gene TRBV12-3 or TRBV12-4 combines with J gene TRBJ1-5; D gene unclear. The CDR3 spans 14 residues. Trimming took off 1 base at V and 6 bases at J, with 10 bases between the two ends. The CDR3 nucleotides read TGTGCCAGCAGTTTAGTGGGTACGGGTCAGCCCCAGCATTTT. It translates to CASSLVGTGQPQHF.

The chain has TRBV20-1 and TRBJ2-2; 8 bases line up with TRBD1. The CDR3 has 15 amino acids. Germline lookup yields CDR1 DFQATT and CDR2 SNEGSKA (reference sequence). The trim removed 5 bases at V and 7 bases at J, leaving 12 bases unmatched. CDR3 amino acids: CSAARDRFGIGELFF. The CDR3 DNA reads as TGCAGTGCTGCAAGGGACAGGTTTGGGATCGGGGAGCTGTTTTTT.